The present T cell receptor (beta chain) was sequenced within a study of T cell responses to AZD1222 COVID-19 vaccine. Broader study findings: At baseline, seropositivity was found in only six AZD1222 recipients. As reported, nearly half of all spike-specific TCRs target variant regions that are unmutated.

Comment on this clone: Its antigen is still unknown. In the same sample, other DNA sequences code for this CDR3.

Measured with immunoSEQ multiplex PCR; TCRdb has only the in-frame clones, and not every one. The data show roughly 150,000 clones, about 90% seen once. The study pooled second doses at about 4 or about 12 weeks. The specimen comprised peripheral blood, sampled 28 days after the second AZD1222 dose. This clonotype was obtained from an adult who received the AZD1222 COVID-19 vaccine.

CDR3 region: CASSYRGVPGGELFF. The CDR3 DNA is TGTGCCAGCAGTTACAGGGGGGTACCGGGGGGGGAGCTGTTTTTT. The chain combines TRBV2 with TRBJ2-2, with 8 bases identical to TRBD1. Germline V gene sequence: CDR1 SNHLY, CDR2 FYNNEI. Trimming took 5 bases from V and 8 from J; bases not matched to a gene: 10. CDR3 length: 15 residues. Together with reference TRBV2 and TRBJ2-2, the CDR3 gives the full variable domain: EPEVTQTPSHQVTQMGQEVILRCVPISNHLYFYWYRQILGQKVEFLVSFYNNEISEKSEIFDDQFSVERPDGSNFTLKIRSTKLEDSAMYFCASSYRGVPGGELFFGEGSRLTVL.